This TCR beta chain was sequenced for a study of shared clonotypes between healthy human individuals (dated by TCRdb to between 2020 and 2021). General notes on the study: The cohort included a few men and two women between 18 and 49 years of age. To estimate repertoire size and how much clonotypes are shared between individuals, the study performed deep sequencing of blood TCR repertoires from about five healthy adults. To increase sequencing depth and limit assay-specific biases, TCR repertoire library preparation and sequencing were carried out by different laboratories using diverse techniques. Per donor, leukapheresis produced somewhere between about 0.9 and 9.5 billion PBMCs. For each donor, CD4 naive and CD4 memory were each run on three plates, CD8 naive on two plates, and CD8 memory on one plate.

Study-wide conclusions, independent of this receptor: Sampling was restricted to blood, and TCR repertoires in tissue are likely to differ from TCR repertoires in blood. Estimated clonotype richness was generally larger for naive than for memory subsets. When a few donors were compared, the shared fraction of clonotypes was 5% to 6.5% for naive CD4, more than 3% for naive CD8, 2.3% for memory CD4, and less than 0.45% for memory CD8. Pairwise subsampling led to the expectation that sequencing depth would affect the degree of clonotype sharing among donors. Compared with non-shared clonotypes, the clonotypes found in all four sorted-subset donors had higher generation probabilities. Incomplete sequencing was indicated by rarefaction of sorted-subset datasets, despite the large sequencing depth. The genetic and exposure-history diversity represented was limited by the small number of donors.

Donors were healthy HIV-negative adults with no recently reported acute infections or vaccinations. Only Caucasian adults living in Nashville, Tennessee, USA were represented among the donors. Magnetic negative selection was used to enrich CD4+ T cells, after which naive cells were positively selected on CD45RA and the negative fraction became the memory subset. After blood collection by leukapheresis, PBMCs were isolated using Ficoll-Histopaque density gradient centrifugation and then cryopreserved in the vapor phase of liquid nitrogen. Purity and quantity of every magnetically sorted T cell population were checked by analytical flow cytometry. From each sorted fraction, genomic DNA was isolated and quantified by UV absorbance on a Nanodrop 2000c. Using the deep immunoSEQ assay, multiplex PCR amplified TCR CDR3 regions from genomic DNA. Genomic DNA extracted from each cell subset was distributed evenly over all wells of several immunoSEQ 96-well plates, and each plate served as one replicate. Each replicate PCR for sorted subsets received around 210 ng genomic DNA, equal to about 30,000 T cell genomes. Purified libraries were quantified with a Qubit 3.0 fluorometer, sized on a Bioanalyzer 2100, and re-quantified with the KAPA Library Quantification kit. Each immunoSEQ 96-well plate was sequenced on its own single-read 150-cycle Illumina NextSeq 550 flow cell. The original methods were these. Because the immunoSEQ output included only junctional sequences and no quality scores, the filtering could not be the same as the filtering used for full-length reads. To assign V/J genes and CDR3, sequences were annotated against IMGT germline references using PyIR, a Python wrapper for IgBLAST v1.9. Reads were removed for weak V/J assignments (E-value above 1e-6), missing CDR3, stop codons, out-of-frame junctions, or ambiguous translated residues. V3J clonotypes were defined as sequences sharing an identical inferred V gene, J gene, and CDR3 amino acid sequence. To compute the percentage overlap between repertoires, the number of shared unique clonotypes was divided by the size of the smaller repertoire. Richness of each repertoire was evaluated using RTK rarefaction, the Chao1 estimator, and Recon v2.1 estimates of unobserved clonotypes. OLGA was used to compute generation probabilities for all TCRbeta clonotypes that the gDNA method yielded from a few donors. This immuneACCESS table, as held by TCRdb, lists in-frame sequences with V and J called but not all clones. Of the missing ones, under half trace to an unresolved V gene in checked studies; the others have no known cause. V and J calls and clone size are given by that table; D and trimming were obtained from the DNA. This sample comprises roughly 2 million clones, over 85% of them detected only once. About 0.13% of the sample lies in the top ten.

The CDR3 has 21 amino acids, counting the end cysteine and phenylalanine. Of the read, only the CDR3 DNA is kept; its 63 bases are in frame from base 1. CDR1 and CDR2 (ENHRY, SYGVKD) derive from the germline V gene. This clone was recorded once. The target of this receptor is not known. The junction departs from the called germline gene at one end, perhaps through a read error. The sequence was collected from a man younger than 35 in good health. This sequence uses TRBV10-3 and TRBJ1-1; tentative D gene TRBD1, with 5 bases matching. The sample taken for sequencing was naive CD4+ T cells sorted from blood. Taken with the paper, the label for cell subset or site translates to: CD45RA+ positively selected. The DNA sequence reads TGTGCCATCAGTGAGTCGACCGGTAGGGGCAGACCCGACCTGACGAACACTGAAGCTTCCTTT. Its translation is CAISESTGRGRPDLTNTEASF.